Below, 17 T cell receptor beta chains from the same sample are listed, as sequenced in a study of OX40 agonist ivuxolimab in advanced cancers. Sequenced by immunoSEQ multiplex PCR; TCRdb stores in-frame clones only, minus some. The sample shows some 83,000 clones, roughly 83% of them seen only once. Sequences were derived from CD4+ or CD8+ T cells sorted from blood, sampled in a trial of the OX40 agonist ivuxolimab. The receptors come from an adult with an advanced solid tumor such as melanoma, head and neck, liver or kidney cancer.

This chain uses TRBV25-1 with TRBJ2-1; D may correspond to TRBD1 or TRBD2 (5 bases each). V lost 10 bases to trimming and J lost 0 bases, with 13 bases between them. Per the germline V gene, CDR1 is MGHDK and CDR2 is SYGVNS. This CDR3 comprises 14 residues. For the CDR3, the DNA is TGTGCCACCTCAATGAGGGGCTCCTACAATGAGCAGTTCTTC. Residues: CATSMRGSYNEQFF.

The table lists this clone with a count of one. The rearrangement uses TRBV6-5 and TRBJ2-7; D might be TRBD2 (5 bases). There are 14 residues in the CDR3. Germline V CDR1 and CDR2: MNHEY, SVGAGI. The ends were cut back, 2 bases at V and 3 bases at J, with 11 bases in the middle. The DNA of the CDR3 is TGTGCCAGCAGTTACGCTAGCCTACACTACGAGCAGTACTTC. It specifies CASSYASLHYEQYF.

The rearrangement uses TRBV30 and TRBJ2-3; D call uncertain. The CDR3 runs to 13 residues. In germline, CDR1 is GTSNPN, CDR2 SVGIG (reference sequence). V was clipped by 3 bases and J by 2 bases, with 9 bases between them. CDR3 residues: CAWRALNTDTQYF. For the CDR3, the DNA is TGTGCCTGGAGAGCGCTAAACACAGATACGCAGTATTTT.

This clone occurred a few times. Within the sample, other DNA sequences also encode this same CDR3. The chain is built from TRBV14 and TRBJ2-1; D unclear. The CDR3 runs to 13 residues. The ends were cut back, 1 base at V and 4 bases at J, with 5 bases in the middle. CDR1 and CDR2 from the germline V gene are SGHDN and FVKESK. The CDR3 DNA sequence: TGTGCCAGCAGCCAAGTCAGGTACAATGAGCAGTTCTTC. It is translated as CASSQVRYNEQFF.

This chain connects TRBV10-3 to TRBJ1-6, with D possibly being TRBD1 (6 bases). Germline V gene lookup returns CDR1 ENHRY and CDR2 SYGVKD. V lost 7 bases, J lost 10 bases, and 17 bases lay in between. The CDR3 has 14 amino acids. The CDR3 DNA sequence: TGTGCCATCAATTCCGGGACAAGGCTCTCACCCCTCCACTTT. Amino acids: CAINSGTRLSPLHF.

The V and J genes are TRBV6-5 and TRBJ1-5, with a weak D call TRBD1 (5 bases). The CDR3 sequence is 16 residues long. Germline values: CDR1 MNHEY, CDR2 SVGAGI. The V and J ends lost 3 bases and 0 bases respectively, with 12 bases between them. CDR3 in amino acids: CASSYSTTGSNQPQHF. CDR3 DNA sequence: TGTGCCAGCAGTTATTCGACCACAGGTAGCAATCAGCCCCAGCATTTT.

This clone was detected only once. The V and J genes are TRBV5-6 and TRBJ2-2; D might be TRBD1 (5 bases). Per germline, CDR1 SGHDT and CDR2 YYEEEE. Trimming cost V 0 bases and J 4 bases, with 7 bases left between them. The CDR3 runs 14 residues. DNA of the CDR3: TGTGCCAGCAGCTTGGCCACAGGCACCGGGGAGCTGTTTTTT. It yields the protein CASSLATGTGELFF.

DNA for the CDR3: TGCGCCAGCAGCCAAGGGAGGCAAATCTACGAGCAGTACTTC. Amino acid sequence: CASSQGRQIYEQYF. The rearrangement links TRBV4-3 to TRBJ2-7; D is perhaps TRBD2 (5 bases). The CDR3 consists of 14 residues. The V gene's germline CDR1 is LGHNA and CDR2 YSLEER. V was clipped by 1 base and J by 3 bases, with 10 bases between them.

The chain couples TRBV2 to TRBJ2-3; 10 bases agree with TRBD1. The V gene end was trimmed by 6 bases and the J gene end by 6 bases; junction bases not matched to a gene: 6. The CDR3 is 14 amino acids. The germline gives CDR1 SNHLY, CDR2 FYNNEI. The CDR3 DNA sequence: TGTGCCAGCAGCCCGACAGGGGGCGGCGATACGCAGTATTTT. It translates to CASSPTGGGDTQYF. Complete variable domain (other parts from reference TRBV2 and TRBJ2-3): EPEVTQTPSHQVTQMGQEVILRCVPISNHLYFYWYRQILGQKVEFLVSFYNNEISEKSEIFDDQFSVERPDGSNFTLKIRSTKLEDSAMYFCASSPTGGGDTQYFGPGTRLTVL.

The chain links TRBV4-3 to TRBJ2-1; possible D gene TRBD2, 5 bases. V was pared by 1 base and J by 9 bases, with 16 bases between. Germline lookup yields CDR1 LGHNA and CDR2 YSLEER. This CDR3 has 15 amino acids. CDR3: CASSQVGPPRGEQFF. CDR3 nucleotides: TGCGCCAGCAGCCAAGTAGGGCCTCCTCGGGGTGAGCAGTTCTTC.

This clone was recorded once. The rearrangement joins TRBV19 to TRBJ1-5; possibly TRBD1 for D (6 bases). V lost 9 bases, J lost 1 base, and 13 bases lay in between. This CDR3 region has 14 residues. Germline V gene data show CDR1 as LNHDA and CDR2 as SQIVND (reference sequence). CDR3 sequence reads: CASKETGSNQPQHF. In DNA, the CDR3 is TGTGCCAGCAAGGAAACAGGGAGCAATCAGCCCCAGCATTTT.

The rearrangement uses TRBV19 and TRBJ2-1; 11 nucleotides align to TRBD2. The CDR3 consists of 16 residues. The V gene's germline CDR1 is LNHDA and CDR2 SQIVND (reference sequence). After removal of 6 bases from V and 6 bases from J, the junction contained 10 bases not matched to a gene. CDR3 bases: TGTGCCAGTAGGACTTCCTCGACTAGCGGGATCAATGAGCAGTTCTTC. Translating it yields CASRTSSTSGINEQFF.

V gene TRBV21-1 combines with J gene TRBJ1-4; the table's D call, TRBD1, has no DNA check behind it. TRBV21-1 is marked as a pseudogene. This CDR3 is built from 17 residues. The CDR3 loop reads CASSKGYDRVLNEKLFF. The CDR3 DNA reads TGTGCCAGCAGCAAAGGCTACGACAGGGTCTTAAACGAAAAACTGTTTTTT.

The chain joins TRBV19 to TRBJ1-2; 7 positions agree with TRBD1. The CDR3 loop spans 14 amino acids. From germline, CDR1 is LNHDA and CDR2 SQIVND (reference sequence). J was trimmed by 5 bases and V by 5 bases; bases with no gene match: 8. CDR3 coding DNA: TGTGCCAGTAGTGGAGTCAGGGGGACTTATGGCTACACCTTC. Translation gives CASSGVRGTYGYTF.

This clone was picked up one time. The rearrangement links TRBV7-9 to TRBJ2-2; no clear D. CDR1 and CDR2 from the germline V gene are SEHNR and FQNEAQ (reference sequence). This CDR3 contains 13 residues. V shed 7 bases and J shed 1 base, with 7 bases lying between them. The CDR3 DNA reads TGTGCCAGCACCTCTGGGAACACCGGGGAGCTGTTTTTT. It specifies CASTSGNTGELFF.

The rearrangement links TRBV19 to TRBJ1-6; D is undetermined. V lost 3 bases and J 0 bases, leaving 12 bases between the germline ends. This CDR3 has 17 residues. Germline assignment: CDR1 LNHDA and CDR2 SQIVND (reference sequence). CDR3 sequence reads: CASSMHSLSSYNSPLHF. The CDR3 DNA sequence: TGTGCCAGTAGTATGCACAGCCTAAGCTCCTATAATTCACCCCTCCACTTT.

The chain couples TRBV5-1 to TRBJ2-5; 8 nucleotides agree with TRBD1. V lost 5 bases and J lost 5; bases outside the gene matches: 11. This CDR3 contains 15 residues. From germline, CDR1 is SGHRS and CDR2 YFSETQ. The CDR3 nucleotides are TGCGCCAGCAGTCCCGGGACAGGACCCCTCGAGACCCAGTACTTC. It is translated as CASSPGTGPLETQYF.